A selection of T cell receptor beta chains follows, all from one sample in a study of beta chain features in type 1 diabetes. The method was immunoSEQ multiplex PCR; TCRdb's version includes in-frame clones alone and lacks a portion of them. This table holds 200,000 to 250,000 clones, about 70% found once. Sequenced sample: naive CD4+ T cells from blood. Receptors were obtained from a man younger than 40 in good health. CDR3s include the opening cysteine and the closing phenylalanine or tryptophan. D genes are given only for firm matches. Only some rows state a clone size, as once, few, many or a class for expanded clones.

v_call	j_call	clone_size	d_call	cdr3_aa	cdr3_nt
TRBV25-1	TRBJ1-2	NA	NA	CASSELGDYGYTF	TGTGCCAGCAGTGAACTGGGGGACTATGGCTACACCTTC
TRBV29-1	TRBJ2-3	once	TRBD2	CSVAALAGSSTDTQYF	TGCAGCGTCGCCGCCCTAGCGGGCTCTAGCACAGATACGCAGTATTTT
TRBV18	TRBJ1-2	NA	TRBD1	CASSPGQGAYGYTF	TGTGCCAGCTCACCGGGACAGGGGGCCTATGGCTACACCTTC
TRBV30	TRBJ2-7	NA	TRBD2	CAWSVASGNRDEQYF	TGTGCCTGGAGTGTAGCTAGCGGGAATCGCGACGAGCAGTACTTC
TRBV9	TRBJ2-3	NA	NA	CASSKGSVGDTQYF	TGTGCCAGCAGCAAGGGGTCCGTCGGAGATACGCAGTATTTT
TRBV5-6	TRBJ1-5	NA	NA	CASSLFDNQPQHF	TGTGCCAGCAGCCTGTTCGACAATCAGCCCCAGCATTTT
TRBV30	TRBJ1-5	NA	NA	CAWSVAGDQPQHF	TGTGCCTGGAGTGTGGCGGGGGATCAGCCCCAGCATTTT
TRBV7-9	TRBJ1-5	NA	TRBD1	CASRPLTGTVSNQPQHF	TGTGCCAGCAGGCCGCTTACCGGGACAGTTAGCAATCAGCCCCAGCATTTT
TRBV4-2	TRBJ2-7	NA	NA	CASSRKRGTEDEQYF	TGTGCCAGCAGCCGGAAGAGGGGGACGGAGGACGAGCAGTACTTC
TRBV7-9	TRBJ2-7	NA	TRBD1	CASSLAGTGGEEQYF	TGTGCCAGCAGCTTGGCCGGGACAGGGGGCGAGGAGCAGTACTTC
TRBV6-5	TRBJ2-5	NA	NA	CASTRTGGDGTQYF	TGTGCCAGCACGAGGACAGGCGGGGATGGGACCCAGTACTTC
TRBV29-1	TRBJ2-3	NA	NA	CSVGPPLGDTQYF	TGCAGCGTTGGACCTCCACTGGGAGATACGCAGTATTTT
TRBV7-9	TRBJ2-7	few	NA	CASSLLGEPSYEQYF	TGTGCCAGCAGCTTACTCGGGGAACCCTCCTACGAGCAGTACTTC
TRBV25-1	TRBJ2-3	NA	TRBD1	CASSGGQLRDTQYF	TGTGCCAGCAGTGGGGGACAGTTGAGAGATACGCAGTATTTT
TRBV2	TRBJ2-1	NA	TRBD2	CASSRGRGYNEQFF	TGTGCCAGCAGTCGCGGGAGGGGGTACAATGAGCAGTTCTTC
TRBV29-1	TRBJ1-5	few	NA	CSVRTRDSNQPQHF	TGCAGCGTCCGCACCAGGGATAGCAATCAGCCCCAGCATTTT
TRBV30	TRBJ2-4	NA	TRBD1	CAWSVHPGTGKNIQYF	TGTGCCTGGAGTGTACATCCTGGGACAGGGAAAAACATTCAGTACTTC
TRBV15	TRBJ2-1	NA	NA	CATSRTAPSYNEQFF	TGTGCCACCAGCAGGACGGCCCCCTCCTACAATGAGCAGTTCTTC
TRBV30	TRBJ2-5	NA	TRBD1	CAWNRGGQETQYF	TGTGCCTGGAACAGGGGTGGACAAGAGACCCAGTACTTC
TRBV30	TRBJ1-5	NA	NA	CACTGNSNQPQHF	TGTGCCTGTACTGGGAATAGCAATCAGCCCCAGCATTTT